A selection of T cell receptor beta chains follows, all from one sample in a study of response to subunit inactivated influenza vaccine. Each CDR3 protein gets one entry after TCRdb re-called the RT-PCR reads with MiXCR. The sample lists about 170,000 distinct CDR3 sequences; about 12% were seen once. Separately, the same data were catalogued under a study of T cells expressing NK-cell markers.

The source was CD8+ T cells sorted from PBMCs, collected less than 13 days after vaccination. Receptors were obtained from a man aged 50 to 59 who received an inactivated influenza vaccine. Both conserved end residues are part of each CDR3. A D gene is named only where the DNA matches it firmly. The size of a clone is reported for some rows only, either as once, few or many, or as a class for expanded clones.

size | D | J | V | DNA | CDR3
few | NA | TRBJ2-1 | TRBV7-6 | TGTGCCAGCACGATCAGCATCCGATCTGGTGAGCAGTTCTTC | CASTISIRSGEQFF
few | NA | TRBJ1-1 | TRBV10-3 | TGTGCCATCAGTGGGACCCAGGGCACTGAAGCTTTCTTT | CAISGTQGTEAFF
few | NA | TRBJ1-6 | TRBV6-5 | TGTGCCAGCAGTTACTCCACCTTTGGGGATTCACCCCTCCACTTT | CASSYSTFGDSPLHF
many | NA | TRBJ2-7 | TRBV10-2 | TGCGCCAGCAGTGTGGTCACCTACGAGCAGTACTTC | CASSVVTYEQYF
few | TRBD1 | TRBJ2-5 | TRBV20-1 | TGCAGTGCTAGAGGACAGGGCCATCAAGAGACCCAGTACTTC | CSARGQGHQETQYF
few | NA | TRBJ2-5 | TRBV29-1 | TGCAGCGTTGACAGACCCGATTTTAGCGTGGAGACCCAGTACTTC | CSVDRPDFSVETQYF
NA | NA | TRBJ2-2 | TRBV12-3/TRBV12-4 | TGTGCCAGCAGTCCCTATCTCACCGGGGAGCTGTTTTTT | CASSPYLTGELFF
few | NA | TRBJ2-7 | TRBV10-3 | TGTGCCATCAGTGACCAAGTTATCGAGCAGTACTTC | CAISDQVIEQYF
many | NA | TRBJ2-7 | TRBV4-1 | TGCGCCAGCAGCCAAGATCAAGTAAGATACTACGAGCAGTACTTC | CASSQDQVRYYEQYF
few | NA | TRBJ1-5 | TRBV3-1 | TGTGCCAGCAGCCAAGATCCTTCGGGGAATAGCAATCAGCCCCAGCATTTT | CASSQDPSGNSNQPQHF
few | NA | TRBJ1-2 | TRBV27 | TGTGCCAGCAGCCCACTGGGGGCGCCGGATGGCTACACCTTC | CASSPLGAPDGYTF
many | NA | TRBJ1-1 | TRBV7-9 | TGTGCCAGCAGCCTACAATGGGGGGGAGAAGCTTTCTTT | CASSLQWGGEAFF
NA | TRBD2 | TRBJ2-1 | TRBV28 | TGTGCCAGCAGACCTGAGCCGGGACTAGCGGGGGGGCGTCCCCGCAATGAGCAGTTCTTC | CASRPEPGLAGGRPRNEQFF
NA | NA | TRBJ2-3 | TRBV21-1 | TGTGCCAGCAGCAGAACTAGCGGGAGGGCCGCGGGCACAGATACGCAGTATTTT | CASSRTSGRAAGTDTQYF
NA | NA | TRBJ2-1 | TRBV27 | TGTGCCAGCAGGCCGGCGGGAAACAATGAGCAGTTCTTC | CASRPAGNNEQFF
few | TRBD2 | TRBJ2-2 | TRBV20-1 | TGCAGTGCTAGAGTAGATAGCGGGGGCCTTAACACCGGGGAGCTGTTTTTT | CSARVDSGGLNTGELFF
NA | NA | TRBJ2-2 | TRBV6-5 | TGTGCCAGCAGTACCGACACCGGGGAGCTGTTTTTT | CASSTDTGELFF
few | NA | TRBJ2-7 | TRBV5-6 | TGTGCCAGCAGCTCTCGGGGATCGGACTACGAGCAGTACTTC | CASSSRGSDYEQYF
NA | NA | TRBJ2-5 | TRBV2 | TGTGCCAGCAGTGATGCCCAAGAGACCCAGTACTTC | CASSDAQETQYF
few | NA | TRBJ2-1 | TRBV10-3 | TGTGCCATCCAAGGAGGGGGAGCCTACAATGAGCAGTTCTTC | CAIQGGGAYNEQFF
NA | NA | TRBJ2-5 | TRBV12-3/TRBV12-4 | TGTGCCAGCAGTTCAACCAGGACTGGATACCAAGAGACCCAGTACTTC | CASSSTRTGYQETQYF
many | NA | TRBJ1-4 | TRBV7-8 | TGTGCCAGCAGCTTAGAGTCCGGGACTGTCAATGAAAAACTGTTTTTT | CASSLESGTVNEKLFF
NA | NA | TRBJ2-7 | TRBV7-2 | TGTGCCAGCAGCTTGACGCAGGACTACGAGCAGTACTTC | CASSLTQDYEQYF
few | TRBD1 | TRBJ2-7 | TRBV4-3 | TGCGCCAGCAGCCAAGATGAGGGGCCACAGGGGGCCCGCTACGAGCAGTACTTC | CASSQDEGPQGARYEQYF
many | TRBD2 | TRBJ2-1 | TRBV5-5 | TGTGCCAGCAGCGCCCCGGGACTAGCGGGATACAATGAGCAGTTCTTC | CASSAPGLAGYNEQFF
NA | NA | TRBJ2-4 | TRBV7-9 | TGTGCCAGCAGCTTAGCGGGGGCGGGAAACATTCAGTACTTC | CASSLAGAGNIQYF
few | TRBD2 | TRBJ2-3 | TRBV28 | TGTGCCAGCAGTTTGGGCGGGAGAGTAGGAGATACGCAGTATTTT | CASSLGGRVGDTQYF
NA | NA | TRBJ2-1 | TRBV12-5 | TGTGCTAGTGGCGAACACAGGGCCCGGTCCTACAATGAGCAGTTCTTC | CASGEHRARSYNEQFF
many | NA | TRBJ2-3 | TRBV27 | TGTGCCAGCAGCCTTCTTTTGCCAAGGGTCACAGATACGCAGTATTTT | CASSLLLPRVTDTQYF
many | NA | TRBJ2-1 | TRBV7-8 | TGTGCCAGCAGCTTAAGCGGAAGCTCCTACAATGAGCAGTTCTTC | CASSLSGSSYNEQFF
few | NA | TRBJ2-5 | TRBV12-3/TRBV12-4 | TGTGCCAGCAGACGCGAGGAGACCCAGTACTTC | CASRREETQYF
NA | NA | TRBJ2-1 | TRBV3-1 | TGTGCCAGCAGCCAAGGAGTGGGAGGTGGCTACAATGAGCAGTTCTTC | CASSQGVGGGYNEQFF
many | NA | TRBJ2-2 | TRBV12-3/TRBV12-4 | TGTGCCAGCAGTCCGATAGGAGGGGTCACCGGGGAGCTGTTTTTT | CASSPIGGVTGELFF
NA | NA | TRBJ2-1 | TRBV9 | TGTGCCAGCAGCGTAGGGACTGGGGGCTCCTACAATGAGCAGTTCTTC | CASSVGTGGSYNEQFF
NA | NA | TRBJ2-5 | TRBV6-2/TRBV6-3 | TGTGCCAGCAGTTACTCGACTGTCGGGACCCAGTACTTC | CASSYSTVGTQYF
few | NA | TRBJ2-3 | TRBV18 | TGTGCCAGCTCACCACCGTTCACGTTTCTGAATACGCAGTATTTT | CASSPPFTFLNTQYF
many | TRBD1 | TRBJ1-3 | TRBV7-9 | TGTGCCAGCAGCCAAGGACAGGGGCTTGGAAACACCATATATTTT | CASSQGQGLGNTIYF
NA | NA | TRBJ1-4 | TRBV20-1 | TGCAGTGCTAGACCTGCCCTCGGACAGACCCAAATGAATGAAAAACTGTTTTTT | CSARPALGQTQMNEKLFF
NA | NA | TRBJ2-1 | TRBV20-1 | TGCAGTGCTAGAGGGCTGGAAGGGCCCTACAATGAGCAGTTCTTC | CSARGLEGPYNEQFF
NA | NA | TRBJ1-2 | TRBV5-6 | TGTGCCAGCAGCCTGAACGTTGGTGGACCGACCTACTATGGCTACACCTTC | CASSLNVGGPTYYGYTF
NA | NA | TRBJ1-1 | TRBV6-2/TRBV6-3 | TGTGCCAGCACTTTGGGGGTAAGGACTGAAGCTTTCTTT | CASTLGVRTEAFF
few | NA | TRBJ2-5 | TRBV4-2 | TGTGCCAGCAGCTCTATCGGCAGGGCTGAGACCCAGTACTTC | CASSSIGRAETQYF
NA | NA | TRBJ2-1 | TRBV28 | TGTGCCAGCAGTTTAGCGGGGTCAGGGGTAAATGAGCAGTTCTTC | CASSLAGSGVNEQFF
few | TRBD1 | TRBJ1-2 | TRBV10-3 | TGTGCCATCAGTGAGGTCCGGGACAGGAGGCTAGGCTACACCTTC | CAISEVRDRRLGYTF
NA | NA | TRBJ1-2 | TRBV4-3 | TGCGCCAGCAGCCAAGAGGACGGACGGAACTATGGCTACACCTTC | CASSQEDGRNYGYTF
NA | TRBD2 | TRBJ2-3 | TRBV12-3/TRBV12-4 | TGTGCCAGCAGCGGACTAGCGGGAAGCACAGATACGCAGTATTTT | CASSGLAGSTDTQYF